The 9 T cell receptor beta chains presented below share a single source sample, sequenced in a study of cytotoxic CD8 clonotypes in ibrutinib-treated CLL. TCRdb's table, derived via immunoSEQ multiplex PCR, lists solely in-frame clones and lacks some. The sample lists roughly 49,000 clones, over 65% occurring once. The sample here was PBMCs, taken after 24 months of ibrutinib treatment. These receptors were obtained from a human donor with chronic lymphocytic leukemia.

This chain connects TRBV21-1 to TRBJ2-7; the table calls TRBD2, which could not be checked here. TRBV21-1 is designated a pseudogene. This CDR3 region has 14 residues. CDR3 sequence (DNA): TGTGCCAGCAGCAAAGGAGTTGGTTCCTACGAGCAGTACTTC. This codes for CASSKGVGSYEQYF.

This sequence joins TRBV28 and TRBJ1-2; tentative D call: TRBD1 (6 bases). This CDR3 comprises 14 residues. Trimming shortened V by 5 bases and J by 5 bases, and 15 bases separated the two germline ends. Germline V CDR1 and CDR2: MDHEN, SYDVKM. The CDR3 DNA reads TGTGCCAGCAGTAAAACAGGGACGGCGTATGGCTACACCTTC. Amino acids: CASSKTGTAYGYTF.

This chain uses TRBV7-2 with TRBJ1-1; 7 bases are shared with TRBD1. This CDR3 is built from 15 residues. V gave up 5 bases and J gave up 0 bases; unmatched junction bases: 6. Germline CDR1 SGHTA, CDR2 FQGNSA. The CDR3 sequence is CASSLQGGLNTEAFF. The DNA for the CDR3 is TGTGCCAGCAGCCTGCAGGGGGGCCTGAACACTGAAGCTTTCTTT.

The chain employs TRBV30 and TRBJ2-7; 9 nucleotides line up with TRBD2. Germline CDR1 GTSNPN, CDR2 SVGIG (reference sequence). The CDR3 consists of 18 residues. The CDR3 sequence: CATWKVIASGAEGGEQYF. For the CDR3, the DNA is TGTGCTACCTGGAAGGTTATTGCTAGCGGGGCTGAGGGGGGCGAGCAGTACTTC.

The chain couples TRBV7-2 to TRBJ2-7; no clear D. Germline CDR1 is SGHTA and CDR2 is FQGNSA. V lost 5 bases, J lost 9 bases, and 14 bases lay in between. This CDR3 spans 12 amino acids. In DNA, the CDR3 is TGTGCCAGCAGCGAGTACCCGGGCCCGCAGTACTTC. It specifies CASSEYPGPQYF.

The chain is built from TRBV7-2 and TRBJ1-1; unclear D gene. The CDR3 has 16 residues. Per germline, CDR1 SGHTA and CDR2 FQGNSA. Trimming cost V 1 base and J 3 bases, with 15 bases left between them. CDR3 sequence (DNA): TGTGCCAGCAGCTTAGGTCCGGGCCTCGGGGACACTGAAGCTTTCTTT. Amino acid sequence: CASSLGPGLGDTEAFF.

The chain combines TRBV5-1 with TRBJ1-3; the D gene is possibly TRBD1 (6 bases). Germline loops: CDR1 SGHRS, CDR2 YFSETQ. V lost 4 bases and J lost 0, with 11 bases in between. The CDR3 spans 15 residues. CDR3 loop: CASSISDSSGNTIYF. The DNA for the CDR3 is TGCGCCAGCAGCATTTCGGACAGCTCTGGAAACACCATATATTTT.

The chain combines TRBV10-1 with TRBJ2-7, with TRBD2 identical over 12 bases. This CDR3 is built from 13 residues. Germline CDR1 WNHNN, CDR2 SYGVQD (reference sequence). The trim removed 5 bases at V and 6 bases at J, leaving 2 bases unmatched. The CDR3 sequence: CASSSSGRGEQYF. The CDR3 DNA reads TGCGCCAGCAGTTCTAGCGGGAGGGGCGAGCAGTACTTC.

CDR3 sequence: CSVGLLQVGGGDTQYF. CDR3 nucleotide sequence: TGCAGCGTGGGTCTCCTGCAGGTGGGAGGGGGAGATACGCAGTATTTT. The V and J genes are TRBV29-1 and TRBJ2-3, with D possibly TRBD2 on 7 matching bases. The CDR3 length is 16 residues. The germline CDR1 and CDR2 sequences are SQVTM and ANQGSEA. V lost 6 bases to trimming and J lost 5 bases, with 24 bases between them.